The present T cell receptor beta chain was sequenced within a study of blood T cell repertoires in COVID-19. CDR3 size: 13 residues. From germline, CDR1 is DFQATT and CDR2 SNEGSKA (reference sequence). Trimming removed 3 bases at V and 0 bases at J, with 6 bases between. Libraries were prepared by immunoSEQ multiplex PCR; TCRdb keeps only in-frame clonotypes and omits some of them. Of about 46,000 clones listed, approximately 85% are singletons. Sequences were obtained from peripheral blood. The clonotype originates from a human donor in a cohort sampled during active COVID-19. The donor label of this sample is uncertain. J is TRBJ2-1 and V is TRBV20-1, with D hard to call. The CDR3 bases are TGCAGTGCTAGTTTGAGCTCCTACAATGAGCAGTTCTTC. Protein product: CSASLSSYNEQFF.